These 24 T cell receptor beta chains came from one sample sequenced in a study of neurological immune-mediated disorders. TCRdb ran MiXCR on the 5' RACE reads and lists one entry per CDR3 protein. The table records 30,000 to 45,000 distinct CDR3 sequences, around a tenth of them present only once. The sequenced material came from PBMCs. Receptors were obtained from a woman aged 30 to 39 with HTLV-1-associated myelopathy (HAM/TSP).

This clonotype was found many times. This chain connects TRBV30 to TRBJ1-1; TRBD1 might be the D (5 bases). Germline assignment: CDR1 GTSNPN and CDR2 SVGIG (reference sequence). Trimming removed 2 bases from V and 1 base from J, with 8 bases in between. The CDR3 sequence is 13 residues long. CDR3 bases: TGTGCCTGGAGTTATGACAGGAACACTGAAGCTTTCTTT. Encoded protein: CAWSYDRNTEAFF.

This clonotype was observed many times. This chain uses TRBV20-1 with TRBJ2-1, with no clear D. Trimming cost V 4 bases and J 0 bases, with 13 bases left between them. The CDR3 consists of 15 residues. CDR1 and CDR2 (germline): DFQATT, SNEGSKA (reference sequence). Here the CDR3 DNA reads TGCAGTGCTACAAAGATGGGAAGCTCCTACAATGAGCAGTTCTTC. Protein sequence: CSATKMGSSYNEQFF.

The gene calls are TRBV18 and TRBJ1-1, with TRBD1 as a possible D gene (5 bases). The CDR3 loop spans 13 amino acids. V gave up 5 bases and J gave up 5 bases, with 12 bases separating them. The germline V gene encodes CDR1 KGHSH and CDR2 LQKENI. DNA of the CDR3: TGTGCCAGCTCATCTTGGGGGAAGACTGAAGCTTTCTTT. Encoded protein: CASSSWGKTEAFF. The full variable domain, with the rest looked up from reference TRBV18 and TRBJ1-1, is NAGVMQNPRHLVRRRGQEARLRCSPMKGHSHVYWYRQLPEEGLKFMVYLQKENIIDESGMPKERFSAEFPKEGPSILRIQQVVRGDSAAYFCASSSWGKTEAFFGQGTRLTVV.

The chain links TRBV5-6 to TRBJ2-1, with D unclear. Trimming shortened V by 4 bases and J by 8 bases, and 19 bases separated the two germline ends. The CDR3 contains 15 residues. The germline gives CDR1 SGHDT, CDR2 YYEEEE. CDR3 protein: CASSDTQRTVDEQFF. The CDR3 DNA sequence: TGTGCCAGCAGCGATACCCAGAGGACCGTGGATGAGCAGTTCTTC.

This clonotype was seen repeatedly, ten times or more. The chain couples TRBV21-1 to TRBJ1-6; the table's D call of TRBD1 was not tested on the DNA. TRBV21-1 is a known pseudogene. The CDR3 loop spans 21 amino acids. CDR3 nucleotide sequence: TGTGCCAGCAGCAAAGTCGGACAGACGAAGGGAATTTCCTCCTATAATTCACCCCTCCACTTT. It translates to CASSKVGQTKGISSYNSPLHF.

This clonotype has just a few counts. V and J are TRBV18 and TRBJ2-3; D uncertain. The germline V and J ends were trimmed by 2 bases and 4 bases, with 10 bases remaining between them. The CDR3 runs to 14 residues. CDR1 KGHSH and CDR2 LQKENI come from the germline V gene. The CDR3 here is CASSPTSSADTQYF. In DNA form, the CDR3 reads TGTGCCAGCTCACCAACGTCGTCCGCAGATACGCAGTATTTT.

This clonotype was observed at least ten times. V and J are TRBV25-1 and TRBJ1-1; D ambiguous. Germline V lookup: CDR1 MGHDK, CDR2 SYGVNS. V lost 6 bases, J lost 4 bases, and 9 bases lay in between. This CDR3 comprises 12 residues. The DNA of the CDR3 is TGTGCCAGCAGAGGTGGGTCCACTGAAGCTTTCTTT. Translated, it gives CASRGGSTEAFF.

In this sample, this clonotype turned up many times. This chain joins TRBV15 and TRBJ2-6, with D possibly called TRBD1 or TRBD2 (5 bases each). This CDR3 contains 19 residues. Trimming removed 1 base at V and 1 base at J, with 17 bases between. Germline V gene data show CDR1 as LNHNV and CDR2 as YYDKDF (reference sequence). The CDR3, as DNA: TGTGCCACCAGCAGAGGGACCGAGGGCAGGGCATCTGGGGCCAACGTCCTGACTTTC. This sequence encodes CATSRGTEGRASGANVLTF. The whole variable domain, remainder taken from reference TRBV15 and TRBJ2-6, is DAMVIQNPRYQVTQFGKPVTLSCSQTLNHNVMYWYQQKSSQAPKLLFHYYDKDFNNEADTPDNFQSRRPNTSFCFLDIRSPGLGDTAMYLCATSRGTEGRASGANVLTFGAGSRLTVL.

This clonotype was counted a few times. The chain has TRBV4-1 and TRBJ1-3; D call uncertain. V was pared by 1 base and J by 0 bases, with 10 bases between. Germline assignment: CDR1 MGHRA and CDR2 YSYEKL. The CDR3 consists of 16 residues. CDR3 in DNA: TGCGCCAGCAGCCAAGGGGGATTTCGCTCTGGAAACACCATATATTTT. Amino acid sequence: CASSQGGFRSGNTIYF.

This clonotype was counted ten times or more. The V gene is TRBV3-1, the J gene TRBJ1-5; D call uncertain. CDR1 is LGHDT and CDR2 is YNNKEL in the germline V gene (reference sequence). This CDR3 spans 18 amino acids. V shed 4 bases and J shed 0 bases, with 19 bases lying between them. CDR3: CASSLSPLASGSNQPQHF. CDR3 coding DNA: TGTGCCAGCAGCCTTAGCCCCCTGGCTTCGGGTAGCAATCAGCCCCAGCATTTT. The variable domain in full, with the rest retrieved from reference TRBV3-1 and TRBJ1-5, is DTAVSQTPKYLVTQMGNDKSIKCEQNLGHDTMYWYKQDSKKFLKIMFSYNNKELIINETVPNRFSPKSPDKAHLNLHINSLELGDSAVYFCASSLSPLASGSNQPQHFGDGTRLSIL.

This clonotype was seen at least ten times. The rearrangement joins TRBV5-1 to TRBJ2-2; D unresolved. The length of the CDR3 is 16 residues. The V end lost 0 bases, the J end lost 0 bases, and 9 bases lay between the germline ends. Germline V lookup: CDR1 SGHRS, CDR2 YFSETQ. CDR3 in DNA: TGCGCCAGCAGCTTGGGACACAGCGCGAACACCGGGGAGCTGTTTTTT. Its protein product is CASSLGHSANTGELFF.

This clonotype occurred many times. This chain joins TRBV6-5 and TRBJ1-1; TRBD1 matches 11 bases. The V and J ends lost 6 bases and 5 bases, in that order; junction bases with no gene match: 11. CDR3 length: 16 residues. Germline V gives CDR1 MNHEY, CDR2 SVGAGI. The CDR3 sequence: CASRPDRGREGTEAFF. The CDR3 nucleotides read TGTGCCAGCAGGCCGGACAGGGGGCGAGAGGGGACTGAAGCTTTCTTT.

There are many counts of this clonotype. The chain couples TRBV3-1 to TRBJ2-1, with D possibly called TRBD1 or TRBD2 (6 bases each). The CDR3 covers 16 residues. Germline V gene sequence: CDR1 LGHDT, CDR2 YNNKEL (reference sequence). Trimming took off 1 base at V and 6 bases at J, with 16 bases between the two ends. DNA of the CDR3: TGTGCCAGCAGCCAAGCATCCCGGGGGCCGGCCAATGAGCAGTTCTTC. Translated, it gives CASSQASRGPANEQFF.

This clonotype was seen at least ten times. This sequence joins TRBV5-1 and TRBJ1-5; 10 nucleotides align to TRBD1. V shed 4 bases, J shed 9 bases, and the junction held 7 bases outside the gene matches. The CDR3 contains 14 residues. Germline CDR1 and CDR2: SGHRS and YFSETQ. The CDR3: CASSTGTGAGPQHF. DNA of the CDR3: TGCGCCAGCAGCACCGGGACAGGGGCAGGGCCCCAGCATTTT.

Many counts were recorded for this clonotype. The chain combines TRBV11-2 with TRBJ1-2, with unresolved D. In germline, CDR1 is SGHAT, CDR2 FQNNGV. This CDR3 has 14 residues. V lost 5 bases to trimming and J lost 2 bases, with 12 bases between them. The CDR3 spells CASSKRTENYGYTF. The CDR3 nucleotides are TGTGCCAGCAGCAAAAGGACGGAGAACTATGGCTACACCTTC.

This clonotype was seen repeatedly, ten times or more. CDR3 bases: TGCAGTTTCCGGGAGCAGAGCAATCAGCCCCAGCATTTT. It translates to CSFREQSNQPQHF. The chain couples TRBV20-1 to TRBJ1-5; D is ambiguous. The CDR3 is 13 amino acids. Germline values: CDR1 DFQATT, CDR2 SNEGSKA (reference sequence). Trimming took off 8 bases at V and 1 base at J, with 12 bases between the two ends.

There are many counts of this clonotype. The chain is built from TRBV29-1 and TRBJ1-1, with 7 positions matching TRBD1. The length of the CDR3 is 15 residues. With 0 bases clipped from V and 6 bases from J, the junction kept 10 bases outside the gene matches. Per germline, CDR1 SQVTM and CDR2 ANQGSEA. The CDR3 DNA reads TGCAGCGTTGAAGATCAGGGCAGGGGGAGGCCTGAAGCTTTCTTT. Protein product: CSVEDQGRGRPEAFF.

This clonotype was counted at least ten times. The rearrangement links TRBV20-1 to TRBJ2-7; 8 nucleotides align to TRBD1. Trimming at V came to 6 bases and at J to 6 bases, leaving 10 bases not matched to a gene. The CDR3 extends over 13 amino acids. Germline V gene data show CDR1 as DFQATT and CDR2 as SNEGSKA (reference sequence). CDR3 in DNA: TGCAGTGCCTTGGACAGGGCAGAGGGCGAGCAGTACTTC. Translated: CSALDRAEGEQYF.

This clonotype was recorded at least ten times. The V call is TRBV7-2, the J call TRBJ2-2, with TRBD2 as a possible D gene (5 bases). Trimming removed 3 bases from V and 6 bases from J, with 11 bases in between. The CDR3 is 14 amino acids. Per germline, CDR1 SGHTA and CDR2 FQGNSA. The CDR3 region has the DNA TGTGCCAGCAGCTTGGGAGCCGCATCCGGGGAGCTGTTTTTT. As protein: CASSLGAASGELFF.

This clonotype has at least ten counts. The gene calls are TRBV19 and TRBJ1-1, with D uncertain. The CDR3 consists of 14 residues. V shed 3 bases and J shed 5 bases, with 13 bases lying between them. Germline CDR1 is LNHDA and CDR2 is SQIVND (reference sequence). The CDR3 loop is CASSMSGGWTEAFF. DNA of the CDR3: TGTGCCAGTAGTATGTCGGGAGGGTGGACTGAAGCTTTCTTT.

This clonotype came up many times. J is TRBJ1-1 and V is TRBV29-1, with a possible D match to TRBD1 (6 bases). This CDR3 contains 13 residues. V lost 3 bases, J lost 8 bases, and 16 bases lay in between. CDR1 and CDR2 (germline): SQVTM, ANQGSEA. The CDR3 protein is CSVERGEGTEAFF. The CDR3 region has the DNA TGCAGCGTTGAGAGGGGTGAGGGGACAGAAGCTTTCTTT.

With respect to this clonotype: Since a much larger clone is just one base distant, this may be a read error. J is TRBJ2-1 and V is TRBV20-1; 11 nucleotides align to TRBD1. Germline V gene lookup returns CDR1 DFQATT and CDR2 SNEGSKA (reference sequence). The CDR3 spans 14 residues. The CDR3 nucleotides are TGCAGTGCTAAGGGACAGGGGGACTACAATGATCAGTTCTTC. This translates into CSAKGQGDYNDQFF.

In this sample, this clonotype turned up many times. The rearrangement uses TRBV20-1 and TRBJ2-7, with D perhaps being TRBD1 or TRBD2 (5 bases each). This CDR3 region has 13 residues. CDR1 DFQATT and CDR2 SNEGSKA come from the germline V gene (reference sequence). Trimming took off 1 base at V and 3 bases at J, with 10 bases between the two ends. This CDR3 is CSARGGEDYEQYF. For the CDR3, the DNA is TGCAGTGCTAGAGGAGGGGAAGACTACGAGCAGTACTTC.

Ten or more counts support this clonotype. This sequence joins TRBV24-1 and TRBJ2-3; 7 bases fit TRBD2. The CDR3 has 17 residues. Germline-derived CDR1 and CDR2 are KGHDR and SFDVKD. V lost 1 base, J lost 3 bases, and 9 bases stayed unmatched. The CDR3 reads CATSDFPSGGGTDTQYF. The CDR3 DNA follows: TGTGCCACCAGTGATTTCCCCTCTGGCGGGGGTACAGATACGCAGTATTTT.